What follows describes a single T cell receptor beta chain. The data stem from a study of shared clonotypes between healthy human individuals. Using immunoSEQ multiplex PCR, the repertoire was profiled, and TCRdb retains in-frame clones only, with some absent. The data contain some 630,000 clones, roughly 78% of them singletons. This CDR3 has 15 residues. The junction had 5 bases not matched to a gene; V was cut back by 2 bases and J by 7 bases. Germline values: CDR1 SGHRS, CDR2 YFSETQ. The material sequenced was memory CD4+ T cells sorted from blood. The subset here: CD45RA-negative fraction. The receptor was derived from a woman aged 25 to 45 in good health. J is TRBJ1-4 and V is TRBV5-1, with TRBD1 matching 10 bases. Here the CDR3 DNA reads TGCGCCAGCAGCTTCGGGGACAGGGGAATTGAAAAACTGTTTTTT. The encoded protein is CASSFGDRGIEKLFF. The variable domain in full, completed from reference TRBV5-1 and TRBJ1-4, reads KAGVTQTPRYLIKTRGQQVTLSCSPISGHRSVSWYQQTPGQGLQFLFEYFSETQRNKGNFPGRFSGRQFSNSRSEMNVSTLELGDSALYLCASSFGDRGIEKLFFGSGTQLSVL.